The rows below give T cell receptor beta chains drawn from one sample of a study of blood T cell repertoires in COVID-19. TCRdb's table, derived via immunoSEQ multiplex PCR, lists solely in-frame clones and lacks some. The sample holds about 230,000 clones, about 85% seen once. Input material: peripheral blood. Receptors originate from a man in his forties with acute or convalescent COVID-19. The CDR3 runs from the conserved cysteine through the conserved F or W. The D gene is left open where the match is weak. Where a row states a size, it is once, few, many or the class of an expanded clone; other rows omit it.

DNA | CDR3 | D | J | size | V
TGCGCCAGCAGCCAAATGTTAGGCGGGACGGACTCCTACGAGCAGTACTTC | CASSQMLGGTDSYEQYF | - | TRBJ2-7 | - | TRBV4-3
TGTGCCAGCACCCCCGGACAGGGTAGTTATGGCTACACCTTC | CASTPGQGSYGYTF | TRBD1 | TRBJ1-2 | - | TRBV6-5
TGTGCCACCAGTGACCCACAGGGGACTGCAGAGACCCAGTACTTC | CATSDPQGTAETQYF | - | TRBJ2-5 | - | TRBV24-1
TGTGCCAGTAGTGCGGGACAGGGGGGGACCTACGAGCAGTACTTC | CASSAGQGGTYEQYF | TRBD1 | TRBJ2-7 | once | TRBV19
TGTGCCAGCAGCTTAGTATCTAGCTTTGGCACTGAAGCTTTCTTT | CASSLVSSFGTEAFF | - | TRBJ1-1 | - | TRBV7-2
TGTGCCAGCAGCTTTGGCACCGCGAACACTGAAGCTTTCTTT | CASSFGTANTEAFF | - | TRBJ1-1 | - | TRBV11-2
TGCGCCAGCAGTGAGTGGGGCGCAGATACGCAGTATTTT | CASSEWGADTQYF | - | TRBJ2-3 | - | TRBV10-1
TGTGCCAGCTCACCCCGAGGTTATGAGGGCTACACCTTC | CASSPRGYEGYTF | - | TRBJ1-2 | - | TRBV18
TGCGCCAGCAGCGGGGGGACAGAGAACTATGGCTACACCTTC | CASSGGTENYGYTF | TRBD1 | TRBJ1-2 | once | TRBV5-1
TGTGCCAGCTCACTCTTCCCTATGGATGGCTACACCTTC | CASSLFPMDGYTF | - | TRBJ1-2 | few | TRBV18
TGTGCCAGCAAAAAGACGACAGGGTGGATGGGGTGGTATGGCTACACCTTC | CASKKTTGWMGWYGYTF | TRBD1 | TRBJ1-2 | - | TRBV27
TGTGCCAGCAGTACGATTTACAGGGGGCTGAACACTGAAGCTTTCTTT | CASSTIYRGLNTEAFF | TRBD1 | TRBJ1-1 | - | TRBV28
TGTGCCATCAGTGAGGAGGGAATGAAAGATACGCAGTATTTT | CAISEEGMKDTQYF | - | TRBJ2-3 | - | TRBV10-3
TGTGCCAGCAGCTCCGCTCAGGGGGATGAAAAACTGTTTTTT | CASSSAQGDEKLFF | TRBD1 | TRBJ1-4 | - | TRBV7-9
TGTGCCAGCAGTGCCCAACCCGGGACAGGGGCACCCCTCCACTTT | CASSAQPGTGAPLHF | TRBD1 | TRBJ1-6 | - | TRBV27
TGTGCCAGCAGCGTAGGACAGTTGAACACTGAAGCTTTCTTT | CASSVGQLNTEAFF | - | TRBJ1-1 | - | TRBV9
TGTGCCAGCAGTTTGCAGATGAACACTGAAGCTTTCTTT | CASSLQMNTEAFF | - | TRBJ1-1 | - | TRBV27
TGTGCCAGCAGCGCGAAACCCCTAGAAACCGGGGAGCTGTTTTTT | CASSAKPLETGELFF | - | TRBJ2-2 | - | TRBV5-4
TGTGCCAGCAATTCCCCGGGACAGGGGTCCGCAGATACGCAGTATTTT | CASNSPGQGSADTQYF | TRBD1 | TRBJ2-3 | - | TRBV9
TGTGCCAGTAGTTTGAACCCACCGGGATCTCAGAACACTGAAGCTTTCTTT | CASSLNPPGSQNTEAFF | - | TRBJ1-1 | - | TRBV19
TGTGCCAGCAGCACCACAGTTGTCTACGAGCAGTACTTC | CASSTTVVYEQYF | - | TRBJ2-7 | few | TRBV2
TGCAGCGGGGCAGGGGGCCCGAACTATGGCTACACCTTC | CSGAGGPNYGYTF | TRBD1 | TRBJ1-2 | - | TRBV29-1
TGTGCCAGCAGCTTAGGGAGGGTGTCGGCCGATGGCTACACCTTC | CASSLGRVSADGYTF | - | TRBJ1-2 | - | TRBV7-2
TGTGCCACCAGCAGAGATCTCGGGCGGGCGTGGACAGATACGCAGTATTTT | CATSRDLGRAWTDTQYF | - | TRBJ2-3 | - | TRBV15
TGTGCCTGGAGTTCTTATCTAAATTCACCCCTCCACTTT | CAWSSYLNSPLHF | - | TRBJ1-6 | - | TRBV30
TGTGCCAGCAGTTTACCTCCGGGACAGGGGGGCGGACTGTTTTTT | CASSLPPGQGGGLFF | TRBD1 | TRBJ1-4 | - | TRBV28
TGTGCCAGCAGTTCCCAGGACAGGATTAGCAATCAGCCCCAGCATTTT | CASSSQDRISNQPQHF | TRBD1 | TRBJ1-5 | - | TRBV6-2/TRBV6-3
TGTGCCTGGTGCCTTTCGAGCGGCTCACCCCTCCACTTT | CAWCLSSGSPLHF | - | TRBJ1-6 | - | TRBV30
TGTGCCAGCAGCTTAAGTAGGCGGGGTTCTAGCCAAGAGACCCAGTACTTC | CASSLSRRGSSQETQYF | - | TRBJ2-5 | - | TRBV5-4
TGTGCCAGCAGCTTATGGGACAGAGGGACTGAAGCTTTCTTT | CASSLWDRGTEAFF | TRBD1 | TRBJ1-1 | - | TRBV7-6
TGTGCCAGCAGTAGGGGCGGGAGGGAGACCCAGTACTTC | CASSRGGRETQYF | TRBD2 | TRBJ2-5 | - | TRBV7-3
TGCAGCGGGAGTAGGGGCCTGGGCGGGGAGCTGTTTTTT | CSGSRGLGGELFF | - | TRBJ2-2 | - | TRBV29-1
TGTGCCTGGAAATCCTGGGGACAGGGGTTCCCAAACATGAACACTGAAGCTTTCTTT | CAWKSWGQGFPNMNTEAFF | TRBD1 | TRBJ1-1 | - | TRBV30
TGTGCCAGCAGCCCCAGAGGACAGATCTCCTCTGGAAACACCATATATTTT | CASSPRGQISSGNTIYF | - | TRBJ1-3 | - | TRBV7-2
TGTGCCAGCAGTTACTTGACAGGGGCGGACGGGGAGCTGTTTTTT | CASSYLTGADGELFF | TRBD1 | TRBJ2-2 | - | TRBV6-5
TGCGCCAGCAGCCAAGCTCCCCAGACAGGGGTGTTTGAAGCTTTCTTT | CASSQAPQTGVFEAFF | TRBD1 | TRBJ1-1 | - | TRBV4-3
TGTGCCAGTAGTTCCTCCCTCGGGGGGGGCAATCAGCCCCAGCATTTT | CASSSSLGGGNQPQHF | - | TRBJ1-5 | - | TRBV19
TGTGCCAGCAGTAACCCCGGGACAGTGAACACTGAAGCTTTCTTT | CASSNPGTVNTEAFF | TRBD1 | TRBJ1-1 | - | TRBV28